This passage covers 20 T cell receptor beta chains from one sample sequenced in a study of cytomegalovirus exposure and HLA in healthy donors. The PCR contained 60 Vbeta and 13 Jbeta primers. Data came from immunoSEQ multiplex PCR; TCRdb stores just in-frame clones and leaves some out. The sample gives around 55,000 clones, 70% to 80% of which show up once; over 1.1% is in the top ten. The sample was PBMCs. The receptors stem from a female donor in good health and CMV-seronegative.

The chain is built from TRBV5-1 and TRBJ2-1; D possibly uses TRBD1 or TRBD2 (6 bases each). From germline, CDR1 is SGHRS and CDR2 YFSETQ. V was cut by 4 bases and J by 5 bases, with 16 bases left in between. The CDR3 has 15 residues. The CDR3 DNA is TGCGCCAGCAGCCTGGGGGGCGCAGCAGACAATGAGCAGTTCTTC. Translating gives CASSLGGAADNEQFF.

This rearrangement joins TRBV7-2 to TRBJ2-5; D unresolved. The J call is in doubt because the DNA end fits TRBJ2-7 better. Germline CDR1 SGHTA, CDR2 FQGNSA. CDR3 length: 11 amino acids. The CDR3 reads CASSLHYEQYF. CDR3 bases: TGTGCCAGCAGCCTTCACTACGAGCAGTACTTC.

As DNA, the CDR3 is TGTGCCAGCAGCGTAGACGGGACATATTATGGCTACACCTTC. It codes for CASSVDGTYYGYTF. V and J are TRBV9 and TRBJ1-2, with D perhaps TRBD1 (6 bases). The CDR3 is 14 residues long. Trimming removed 0 bases at V and 5 bases at J, with 11 bases between. Germline assignment: CDR1 SGDLS and CDR2 YYNGEE.

Points on this clone: Sequence at one end of the junction differs from germline and may be a read error. The chain combines TRBV12-5 with TRBJ2-1, with TRBD1 identical over 8 bases. The germline gives CDR1 LGHNT, CDR2 FRNRAP. The CDR3 covers 15 residues. CDR3 in DNA: TGTGCTAGTGGTTTGGGATTGGACAGGGTCAATGGGCAGTTCTTC. Amino acids: CASGLGLDRVNGQFF.

V and J are TRBV6-1 and TRBJ2-7, with TRBD1 as a possible D gene (6 bases). CDR3 length: 14 residues. V was cut by 8 bases and J by 0 bases, with 14 bases left in between. The germline gives CDR1 MNHNS, CDR2 SASEGT. The DNA of the CDR3 is TGTGCCAGCGGCGCCCAGGGGAACTCCTACGAGCAGTACTTC. Amino acid sequence: CASGAQGNSYEQYF.

The chain employs TRBV10-2 and TRBJ2-3; 8 nucleotides agree with TRBD2. The CDR3 extends over 16 amino acids. V lost 7 bases and J lost 0; bases outside the gene matches: 9. In germline, CDR1 is WSHSY, CDR2 SAAADI. CDR3 region: CASTGQRGGSTDTQYF. Here the CDR3 DNA reads TGCGCCAGCACGGGGCAACGGGGGGGAAGCACAGATACGCAGTATTTT.

This clone has more than one count but fewer than ten. J is TRBJ1-2 and V is TRBV19, with unresolved D. CDR3 size: 20 residues. Germline V lookup: CDR1 LNHDA, CDR2 SQIVND (reference sequence). Deletions cut 4 bases from V and 0 bases from J, with 27 bases between. The CDR3 reads CASSTNRPTPSSPANYGYTF. The CDR3 DNA follows: TGTGCCAGTAGTACGAATAGACCGACACCTTCCTCCCCAGCTAACTATGGCTACACCTTC.

The sample holds a few counts of this clone. This rearrangement joins TRBV6-5 to TRBJ2-1, with a weak D call TRBD2 (5 bases). The germline V gene has CDR1 MNHEY and CDR2 SVGAGI. This CDR3 spans 15 amino acids. V lost 3 bases and J lost 2, with 11 bases in between. CDR3 in amino acids: CASSYSGETYNEQFF. CDR3 nucleotides: TGTGCCAGCAGTTATTCCGGGGAGACCTACAATGAGCAGTTCTTC.

This clone was recorded a few times. The chain employs TRBV5-8 and TRBJ2-3; 8 bases align to TRBD2. The CDR3 totals 16 residues. The J segment lost 4 bases and the V segment lost 6 bases, leaving 13 bases of the junction unmatched. In germline, CDR1 is SGHTS, CDR2 YDEGEE. CDR3 sequence (DNA): TGTGCCAGCACTACTTCCGGGACTAGGTTCTCAGATACGCAGTATTTT. Protein sequence: CASTTSGTRFSDTQYF. Complete variable domain (other parts from reference TRBV5-8 and TRBJ2-3): EAGVTQSPTHLIKTRGQQATLRCSPISGHTSVYWYQQALGLGLQFLLWYDEGEERNRGNFPPRFSGRQFPNYSSELNVNALELEDSALYLCASTTSGTRFSDTQYFGPGTRLTVL.

The chain employs TRBV15 and TRBJ1-1; D possibly corresponds to TRBD1 (6 bases). The V and J ends lost 2 bases and 6 bases respectively, with 16 bases between them. The germline gives CDR1 LNHNV, CDR2 YYDKDF (reference sequence). The CDR3 totals 15 residues. The chain's CDR3 is CATSRKGGGSAEAFF. CDR3 coding DNA: TGTGCCACCAGCAGAAAAGGGGGGGGCTCCGCTGAAGCTTTCTTT.

The CDR3 sequence: CASSLSGTQETQYF. CDR3 nucleotide sequence: TGTGCCAGCAGCTTAAGCGGGACTCAAGAGACCCAGTACTTC. J is TRBJ2-5 and V is TRBV7-9; TRBD2 aligns across 7 bases. The length of the CDR3 is 14 residues. V shed 2 bases and J 2 bases; nucleotides not matched to a gene: 2. The germline V gene has CDR1 SEHNR and CDR2 FQNEAQ (reference sequence).

The chain couples TRBV7-9 to TRBJ2-3; 8 bases are shared with TRBD2. This CDR3 spans 16 amino acids. The germline gives CDR1 SEHNR, CDR2 FQNEAQ (reference sequence). The V segment lost 5 bases and the J segment 1 base; nucleotides outside the gene matches: 8. CDR3 DNA sequence: TGTGCCAGCAGCGAAAGGACTAGCCGGCGCACAGATACGCAGTATTTT. This codes for CASSERTSRRTDTQYF.

V and J are TRBV5-6 and TRBJ2-7; 7 bases agree with TRBD1. Losses at the gene ends were 1 base for V and 0 bases for J; bases not matched to a gene: 7. CDR3 length: 16 residues. Germline values: CDR1 SGHDT, CDR2 YYEEEE. The CDR3 spells CASSLRQGVSSYEQYF. The CDR3 DNA sequence: TGTGCCAGCAGCTTGCGGCAGGGGGTAAGCTCCTACGAGCAGTACTTC.

This chain joins TRBV27 and TRBJ2-7; D may be TRBD1 (6 bases). Looked up from germline, CDR1 is MNHEY and CDR2 is SMNVEV (reference sequence). The CDR3 length is 13 residues. The V end was cut by 5 bases, the J end by 6 bases, with 14 bases between. CDR3 protein: CASSPADRSEQYF. The DNA for the CDR3 is TGTGCCAGCAGTCCAGCGGACAGAAGCGAGCAGTACTTC.

The V gene is TRBV4-2, the J gene TRBJ1-4; a possible D gene is TRBD1 (5 bases). Trimming left V 4 bases short and J 7 bases short, with 22 bases between. The CDR3 sequence is 17 residues long. Germline values: CDR1 LGHNA, CDR2 YNFKEQ. CDR3 loop: CASSLHGRGGSFEKLFF. The CDR3 region has the DNA TGTGCCAGCAGCCTCCACGGGCGGGGGGGTTCCTTTGAAAAACTGTTTTTT.

Only a few counts were recorded for this clone. V is TRBV5-4 and J is TRBJ2-4; perhaps TRBD2 as D (5 bases). CDR1 is SGHNT and CDR2 is YYREEE in the germline V gene (reference sequence). This CDR3 region has 15 residues. Trimming removed 3 bases from V and 7 bases from J, with 17 bases in between. In DNA, the CDR3 is TGTGCCAGCAGCTCACCCGAACAACCGGGGAACATTCAGTACTTC. Its protein is CASSSPEQPGNIQYF.

This clone turned up a few times. The gene calls are TRBV5-1 and TRBJ2-7; D is unclear. This CDR3 has 15 amino acids. Trimming removed 0 bases at V and 2 bases at J, with 12 bases between. Germline assignment: CDR1 SGHRS and CDR2 YFSETQ. The CDR3 DNA is TGCGCCAGCAGCTTGGGCTCTACTCCTCCCTACGAGCAGTACTTC. Translation gives CASSLGSTPPYEQYF.

J is TRBJ2-3 and V is TRBV6-4; D is perhaps TRBD2 (6 bases). The CDR3 has 14 amino acids. Germline CDR1 MRHNA, CDR2 SNTAGT. V was clipped by 3 bases and J by 0 bases, with 7 bases between them. The CDR3 here is CASSEGTSTDTQYF. The CDR3 nucleotides are TGTGCCAGCAGTGAGGGGACTAGCACAGATACGCAGTATTTT.

The chain couples TRBV7-3 to TRBJ2-7; 10 bases fit TRBD1. Trimming cost V 5 bases and J 3 bases; bases outside gene matches: 1. Per the germline V gene, CDR1 is SGHTA and CDR2 is FQGTGA. The CDR3 has 13 amino acids. The CDR3 DNA follows: TGTGCCAGCAGCAGGGACAGGGGCTACGAGCAGTACTTC. Translation gives CASSRDRGYEQYF.

The chain employs TRBV27 and TRBJ1-4; 7 bases align to TRBD1. The J segment lost 0 bases and the V segment lost 11 bases, leaving 6 bases of the junction unmatched. The length of the CDR3 is 14 residues. Germline CDR1 MNHEY, CDR2 SMNVEV (reference sequence). CDR3 bases: TGTGCCGGACCCGGGACAGCAACTAATGAAAAACTGTTTTTT. Its translation is CAGPGTATNEKLFF. The full variable domain, its missing parts supplied by reference TRBV27 and TRBJ1-4, is EAQVTQNPRYLITVTGKKLTVTCSQNMNHEYMSWYRQDPGLGLRQIYYSMNVEVTDKGDVPEGYKVSRKEKRNFPLILESPSPNQTSLYFCAGPGTATNEKLFFGSGTQLSVL.